These 12 T cell receptor beta chains came from one sample sequenced in a study of cytomegalovirus exposure and HLA in healthy donors. The protocol was immunoSEQ multiplex PCR, while the TCRdb copy is restricted to in-frame clones and leaves out a portion. The sample has about 250,000 clones, 80% to 90% seen once. The sequencing sample was made of PBMCs. The receptors originated from a man between 18 and 35 years old in good health and CMV-seronegative.

This chain uses TRBV30 with TRBJ2-2, with 9 bases lining up with TRBD2. With 5 bases clipped from V and 6 bases from J, the junction kept 10 bases outside the gene matches. The CDR3 contains 15 residues. The germline V gene has CDR1 GTSNPN and CDR2 SVGIG (reference sequence). CDR3 protein: CAWGGIAGVSGELFF. The DNA for the CDR3 is TGTGCCTGGGGCGGTATAGCGGGAGTCTCCGGGGAGCTGTTTTTT.

This rearrangement joins TRBV2 to TRBJ2-7; a possible D gene is TRBD1 (6 bases). The CDR3 covers 14 residues. Between the trimmed V and J ends, which lost 5 bases and 3 bases, there was a span of 14 bases. Germline V CDR1 and CDR2: SNHLY, FYNNEI. CDR3 coding DNA: TGTGCCAGCAGTTTATCCGACAGGTTCTACGAGCAGTACTTC. This encodes CASSLSDRFYEQYF. The whole variable domain, filled in from reference TRBV2 and TRBJ2-7, reads EPEVTQTPSHQVTQMGQEVILRCVPISNHLYFYWYRQILGQKVEFLVSFYNNEISEKSEIFDDQFSVERPDGSNFTLKIRSTKLEDSAMYFCASSLSDRFYEQYFGPGTRLTVT.

The chain uses TRBV5-1 and TRBJ2-1; 8 bases fit TRBD1. The V segment lost 0 bases and the J segment 8 bases; nucleotides outside the gene matches: 7. Germline CDR1 SGHRS, CDR2 YFSETQ. The CDR3 consists of 15 residues. The CDR3 spells CASSLAGQGADEQFF. The CDR3 DNA reads as TGCGCCAGCAGCTTGGCCGGTCAGGGGGCGGATGAGCAGTTCTTC. Using reference TRBV5-1 and TRBJ2-1 for the parts outside the CDR3, the full variable domain is KAGVTQTPRYLIKTRGQQVTLSCSPISGHRSVSWYQQTPGQGLQFLFEYFSETQRNKGNFPGRFSGRQFSNSRSEMNVSTLELGDSALYLCASSLAGQGADEQFFGPGTRLTVL.

The V call is TRBV5-5, the J call TRBJ2-7; 9 bases align to TRBD1. From germline, CDR1 is SGHKS and CDR2 YYEKEE (reference sequence). After removal of 4 bases from V and 5 bases from J, the junction contained 13 bases not matched to a gene. The CDR3 has 16 residues. CDR3 sequence (DNA): TGTGCCAGCAGCCAAATACCGGGACAGGGTCCCCACGAGCAGTACTTC. Translated, it gives CASSQIPGQGPHEQYF.

Only a few counts were recorded for this clone. J is TRBJ1-6 and V is TRBV27; a possible D gene is TRBD1 (6 bases). Trimming pared 6 bases from V and 8 bases from J, leaving 14 bases between. The CDR3 sequence is 14 residues long. CDR1 and CDR2 from the germline V gene are MNHEY and SMNVEV (reference sequence). CDR3 sequence: CASRTGGEDSPLHF. The CDR3 DNA follows: TGTGCCAGCAGGACAGGAGGAGAAGATTCACCCCTCCACTTT.

The chain has TRBV19 and TRBJ2-3, with a possible D match to TRBD2 (6 bases). Germline CDR1 reads LNHDA; CDR2 reads SQIVND (reference sequence). The CDR3 sequence is 17 residues long. The V end lost 6 bases, the J end lost 1 base, and 20 bases lay between the germline ends. The DNA for the CDR3 is TGTGCCAGTAGCCAGAGACTGGACTACCTACGCACAGATACGCAGTATTTT. As protein: CASSQRLDYLRTDTQYF.

V gene TRBV9 combines with J gene TRBJ2-2; TRBD2 might be the D (6 bases). V shed 4 bases and J shed 7 bases, with 17 bases lying between them. The CDR3 runs to 15 residues. Germline CDR1 reads SGDLS; CDR2 reads YYNGEE. The CDR3 nucleotides are TGTGCCAGCAGCCCCGGGACTCCTTTATTCGGGGAGCTGTTTTTT. This translates into CASSPGTPLFGELFF. The full variable domain, with the rest looked up from reference TRBV9 and TRBJ2-2, is DSGVTQTPKHLITATGQRVTLRCSPRSGDLSVYWYQQSLDQGLQFLIQYYNGEERAKGNILERFSAQQFPDLHSELNLSSLELGDSALYFCASSPGTPLFGELFFGEGSRLTVL.

The chain combines TRBV7-8 with TRBJ1-4, with no clear D. Looked up from germline, CDR1 is SGHVS and CDR2 is FQNEAQ. The V and J ends lost 5 bases and 0 bases respectively, with 13 bases between them. The CDR3 has 16 amino acids. In nucleotides, the CDR3 is TGTGCCAGCAGCGCCCAAGGGAGTTCAACTAATGAAAAACTGTTTTTT. This codes for CASSAQGSSTNEKLFF.

The chain is built from TRBV6-6 and TRBJ1-5; no clear D. V was shortened by 5 bases and J by 12 bases, with 11 bases between the two germline ends. The CDR3 runs 11 residues. The germline gives CDR1 MNHNY, CDR2 SVGAGI (reference sequence). The chain's CDR3 is CASSHGERQHF. DNA of the CDR3: TGTGCCAGCAGTCATGGAGAGCGCCAGCATTTT.

The chain links TRBV2 to TRBJ2-7; 8 bases map to TRBD1. Germline CDR1 reads SNHLY; CDR2 reads FYNNEI. J gave up 6 bases and V 2 bases, and 3 bases lay outside the gene matches. CDR3 length: 13 residues. The CDR3 reads CASSEQGAGEQYF. The CDR3 coding sequence is TGTGCCAGCAGTGAACAGGGGGCGGGCGAGCAGTACTTC.

The V gene is TRBV9, the J gene TRBJ2-7, with a possible D match to TRBD1 (9 bases). V was clipped by 4 bases and J by 3 bases, with 17 bases between them. The CDR3 spans 15 residues. Germline CDR1 is SGDLS and CDR2 is YYNGEE. The CDR3 spells CASSPGGTGYYEQYF. The CDR3 nucleotides read TGTGCCAGCAGCCCGGGGGGGACAGGGTACTACGAGCAGTACTTC.

This chain uses TRBV13 with TRBJ2-5, with 9 positions matching TRBD1. The V segment lost 5 bases and the J segment 0 bases; nucleotides outside the gene matches: 7. This CDR3 contains 16 residues. Germline CDR1 and CDR2: PRHDT and FYEKMQ (reference sequence). The CDR3 region is CASSTRQGGHQETQYF. For the CDR3, the DNA is TGTGCCAGCAGCACTCGACAGGGGGGTCACCAAGAGACCCAGTACTTC. Variable domain in full (rest from reference TRBV13 and TRBJ2-5): AAGVIQSPRHLIKEKRETATLKCYPIPRHDTVYWYQQGPGQDPQFLISFYEKMQSDKGSIPDRFSAQQFSDYHSELNMSSLELGDSALYFCASSTRQGGHQETQYFGPGTRLLVL.